These T cell receptor beta chains were read from a single sample in a study of blood T cell repertoires in COVID-19. Assay used: immunoSEQ multiplex PCR; TCRdb lists only in-frame clones, some missing. This table holds about 230,000 clones, 89% found once. The sample consisted of PBMCs or T cells enriched from blood (not recorded which). Receptors originate from a young woman with acute COVID-19. Each CDR3 is given with its conserved first and last residue. The D gene is left open where the match is weak. Clone size, where shown, is once, few, many, or a class for clones that have expanded.

clone_size j_call d_call v_call cdr3_aa cdr3_nt
- TRBJ2-1 TRBD1 TRBV23-1 CASSQSGQHNEQFF TGCGCCAGCAGTCAATCGGGACAGCACAATGAGCAGTTCTTC
- TRBJ2-3 TRBD2 TRBV9 CASSVGLAGHSTDTQYF TGTGCCAGCAGCGTAGGGCTAGCGGGGCATAGCACAGATACGCAGTATTTT
- TRBJ2-7 - TRBV3-1/TRBV3-2 CASSHSGSEQYF TGTGCCAGCAGCCACTCAGGATCCGAGCAGTACTTC
- TRBJ1-1 - TRBV6-5 CASRRQNTEAFF TGTGCCAGCAGGCGACAGAACACTGAAGCTTTCTTT
- TRBJ1-5 TRBD1 TRBV28 CASSWTGVNQPQHF TGTGCCAGCAGTTGGACAGGGGTCAATCAGCCCCAGCATTTT
- TRBJ1-3 - TRBV18 CASSPLQAGNTIYF TGTGCCAGCTCACCTCTTCAGGCTGGAAACACCATATATTTT
- TRBJ2-2 TRBD1 TRBV19 CASILADRVNTGELFF TGTGCCAGTATATTGGCGGACAGGGTGAACACCGGGGAGCTGTTTTTT
many TRBJ2-3 - TRBV18 CASSPNLGGTDTQYF TGTGCCAGCTCACCGAACTTAGGGGGCACAGATACGCAGTATTTT
few TRBJ2-7 - TRBV4-1 CASSQDVSSGYEQYF TGCGCCAGCAGCCAAGATGTTAGCTCGGGCTACGAGCAGTACTTC
- TRBJ2-2 - TRBV9 CASSPSGQGINTGELFF TGTGCCAGCAGCCCCAGCGGGCAGGGAATAAACACCGGGGAGCTGTTTTTT
- TRBJ2-5 TRBD1 TRBV19 CASSKGGQAGRETQYF TGTGCCAGTAGTAAAGGGGGACAGGCAGGCCGGGAGACCCAGTACTTC
- TRBJ1-4 TRBD1 TRBV4-3 CASSPPGTGKMANEKLFF TGCGCCAGCAGCCCCCCGGGGACAGGGAAGATGGCTAATGAAAAACTGTTTTTT
- TRBJ1-6 TRBD1 TRBV7-2 CASSPWGQGQAPLHF TGTGCCAGCAGCCCGTGGGGACAGGGACAAGCGCCCCTCCACTTT
- TRBJ1-5 TRBD1 TRBV5-3 CARSLAGTGLEPQHF TGTGCCAGAAGCTTGGCCGGGACAGGGTTGGAGCCCCAGCATTTT
- TRBJ1-4 TRBD1 TRBV10-3 CAISEWTGENEKLFF TGTGCCATCAGTGAGTGGACAGGGGAAAATGAAAAACTGTTTTTT
- TRBJ1-5 - TRBV12-3/TRBV12-4 CASRPGSNQPQHF TGTGCCAGCAGACCAGGAAGCAATCAGCCCCAGCATTTT
few TRBJ2-1 - TRBV6-5 CATAVSSYNEQFF TGTGCCACCGCGGTAAGCTCCTACAATGAGCAGTTCTTC
- TRBJ1-3 TRBD1 TRBV18 CASSPPYGLGQAGNTIYF TGTGCCAGCTCACCACCTTACGGTTTAGGACAGGCGGGAAACACCATATATTTT
few TRBJ1-2 - TRBV12-3/TRBV12-4 CASSPPYPGYTF TGTGCCAGCAGTCCCCCGTATCCTGGCTACACCTTC
- TRBJ1-5 - TRBV9 CASSAEDSSNQPQHF TGTGCCAGCAGCGCAGAGGACAGTAGCAATCAGCCCCAGCATTTT
- TRBJ2-3 TRBD1 TRBV11-2 CASSLVASGQNTDTQYF TGTGCCAGCAGCTTAGTTGCCTCGGGACAGAACACAGATACGCAGTATTTT
- TRBJ2-2 TRBD2 TRBV9 CASSVEIAGDAGELFF TGTGCCAGCAGCGTAGAGATAGCGGGGGACGCCGGGGAGCTGTTTTTT
- TRBJ1-2 TRBD1 TRBV18 CASSPPDRGLNYGYTF TGTGCCAGCTCACCACCGGACAGGGGGCTCAACTATGGCTACACCTTC
once TRBJ2-1 TRBD2 TRBV2 CASSGSGGNNEQFF TGTGCCAGCAGTGGTAGCGGGGGGAACAATGAGCAGTTCTTC
- TRBJ2-3 - TRBV18 CASSTQGGTQYF TGTGCCAGCTCTACGCAGGGGGGTACGCAGTATTTT
- TRBJ2-1 - TRBV6-5 CASLLGNEQFF TGTGCCAGCCTCCTAGGCAATGAGCAGTTCTTC
- TRBJ2-3 - TRBV4-1 CASSHGSERTQYF TGCGCCAGCAGCCATGGGTCTGAGCGTACGCAGTATTTT
- TRBJ2-1 TRBD2 TRBV6-2/TRBV6-3 CASSYSIRGGADNEQFF TGTGCCAGCAGTTACTCGATCCGCGGGGGGGCGGACAATGAGCAGTTCTTC
- TRBJ1-6 TRBD1 TRBV27 CASREDSNRGSSPLHF TGTGCCAGCAGAGAAGACTCTAACAGGGGGAGCTCACCCCTCCACTTT
- TRBJ1-6 - TRBV6-6 CASSYGQANSPLHF TGTGCCAGCAGTTACGGGCAGGCTAATTCACCCCTCCACTTT
- TRBJ1-5 TRBD1 TRBV7-2 CASSSRTGGNQPQHF TGTGCCAGCAGCTCACGGACAGGGGGCAATCAGCCCCAGCATTTT
- TRBJ1-3 TRBD1 TRBV6-5 CASIRARGPGNTIYF TGTGCCAGCATCCGGGCCAGGGGGCCTGGAAACACCATATATTTT
- TRBJ2-5 - TRBV29-1 CSVGGAQETQYF TGCAGCGTTGGAGGCGCTCAAGAGACCCAGTACTTC
- TRBJ1-2 TRBD1 TRBV19 CASSIPRTGPGYTF TGTGCCAGTAGTATCCCAAGGACAGGGCCCGGCTACACCTTC
- TRBJ1-2 - TRBV2 CASRVSGYTF TGTGCCAGCAGGGTGAGTGGCTACACCTTC
few TRBJ2-7 - TRBV6-5 CASTRETYEQYF TGTGCCAGCACGAGGGAAACCTACGAGCAGTACTTC
few TRBJ1-2 TRBD1 TRBV5-1 CASSFPGTGKVVGYTF TGCGCCAGCAGCTTTCCCGGGACAGGGAAAGTAGTTGGCTACACCTTC
- TRBJ2-1 TRBD2 TRBV5-1 CASSRQSSGGPNEQFF TGCGCCAGCAGCCGGCAGTCTAGCGGGGGTCCCAATGAGCAGTTCTTC
- TRBJ2-5 - TRBV30 CAWSLGPRETQYF TGTGCCTGGAGTCTGGGGCCGAGAGAGACCCAGTACTTC
- TRBJ2-2 TRBD1 TRBV5-4 CASSPTGSVGELFF TGTGCCAGCAGCCCGACAGGGTCAGTCGGGGAGCTGTTTTTT
- TRBJ2-3 TRBD2 TRBV9 CASSVEFSGGFGTDTQYF TGTGCCAGCAGCGTAGAATTTAGCGGGGGATTCGGCACAGATACGCAGTATTTT
- TRBJ2-7 TRBD2 TRBV9 CASSATGGYEQYF TGTGCCAGCAGCGCGACGGGGGGCTACGAGCAGTACTTC
- TRBJ2-2 TRBD2 TRBV28 CASSSRMIAGAGGTGELFF TGTGCCAGCAGTTCTCGCATGATAGCGGGGGCCGGCGGGACCGGGGAGCTGTTTTTT
- TRBJ1-2 - TRBV11-2 CASSPGTTNSRSYTF TGTGCCAGCAGCCCCGGGACAACCAATAGTCGAAGCTACACCTTC
- TRBJ2-7 TRBD1 TRBV6-5 CASKLGGQVPEQYF TGTGCCAGCAAGCTAGGGGGACAGGTGCCCGAGCAGTACTTC
- TRBJ2-7 - TRBV27 CASRGLTYEQYF TGTGCCAGCAGGGGACTGACCTACGAGCAGTACTTC
- TRBJ1-2 - TRBV30 CAWSAVNYGYTF TGTGCCTGGAGTGCAGTTAACTATGGCTACACCTTC
- TRBJ1-6 TRBD1 TRBV18 CASSLQPGTGDSPLHF TGTGCCAGCTCACTTCAACCCGGGACAGGGGATTCACCCCTCCACTTT
- TRBJ2-2 - TRBV12-5 CASGLARGGNTGELFF TGTGCTAGTGGTTTGGCACGAGGGGGGAACACCGGGGAGCTGTTTTTT
- TRBJ1-4 - TRBV11-2 CASSLGRNEKLFF TGTGCCAGCAGCTTAGGGAGGAATGAAAAACTGTTTTTT
- TRBJ2-4 TRBD1 TRBV24-1 CATSDFGTGAKNIQYF TGTGCCACCAGTGATTTCGGGACAGGGGCGAAAAACATTCAGTACTTC
- TRBJ2-2 - TRBV9 CASSPTGTGELFF TGTGCCAGCAGTCCCACGGGCACCGGGGAGCTGTTTTTT
- TRBJ2-5 TRBD1 TRBV9 CASSVGGGQGAQETQYF TGCGCCAGCAGCGTAGGGGGGGGACAGGGTGCGCAAGAGACCCAGTACTTC
- TRBJ1-1 TRBD1 TRBV5-1 CASSQRQGADTEAFF TGCGCCAGCAGCCAACGACAGGGGGCGGACACTGAAGCTTTCTTT
- TRBJ2-3 TRBD1 TRBV30 CAGDRLNTDTQYF TGTGCCGGGGACAGACTAAACACAGATACGCAGTATTTT
- TRBJ2-2 - TRBV2 CASGSQGKKGGELFF TGTGCCAGCGGAAGCCAGGGGAAGAAGGGCGGGGAGCTGTTTTTT
- TRBJ2-4 TRBD1 TRBV7-2 CASSRDSPKNIQYF TGTGCCAGCAGCCGGGACAGTCCCAAAAACATTCAGTACTTC
- TRBJ1-2 - TRBV9 CASTPSPTRGRYGYTF TGTGCCAGCACCCCCAGCCCCACAAGGGGGAGATATGGCTACACCTTC
- TRBJ1-4 - TRBV9 CASSVGGGLGEKLFF TGTGCCAGCAGCGTAGGGGGGGGCTTGGGTGAAAAACTGTTTTTT